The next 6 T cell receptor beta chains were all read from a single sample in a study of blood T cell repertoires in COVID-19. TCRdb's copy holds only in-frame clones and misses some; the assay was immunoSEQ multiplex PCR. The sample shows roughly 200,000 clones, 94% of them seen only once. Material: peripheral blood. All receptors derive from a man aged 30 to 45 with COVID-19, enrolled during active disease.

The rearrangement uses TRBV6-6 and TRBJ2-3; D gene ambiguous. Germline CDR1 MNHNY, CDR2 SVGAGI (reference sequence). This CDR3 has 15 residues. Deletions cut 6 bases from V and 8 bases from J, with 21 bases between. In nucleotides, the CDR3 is TGTGCCAGCAGCTCCCCCACTAACGACCGTACTACGCAGTATTTT. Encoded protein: CASSSPTNDRTTQYF.

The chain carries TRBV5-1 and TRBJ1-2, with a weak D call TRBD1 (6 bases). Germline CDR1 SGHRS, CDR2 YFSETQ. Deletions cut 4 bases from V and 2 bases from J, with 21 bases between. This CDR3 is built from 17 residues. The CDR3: CASSPALRQEGNYGYTF. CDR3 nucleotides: TGCGCCAGCAGCCCCGCCCTAAGACAGGAAGGGAACTATGGCTACACCTTC.

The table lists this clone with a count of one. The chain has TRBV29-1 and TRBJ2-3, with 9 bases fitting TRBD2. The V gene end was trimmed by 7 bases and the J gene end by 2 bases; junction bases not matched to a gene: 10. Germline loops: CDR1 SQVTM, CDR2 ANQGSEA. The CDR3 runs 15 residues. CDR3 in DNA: TGCAGCGGAAGTGGAGCGGGGGGTTTCACAGATACGCAGTATTTT. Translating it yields CSGSGAGGFTDTQYF.

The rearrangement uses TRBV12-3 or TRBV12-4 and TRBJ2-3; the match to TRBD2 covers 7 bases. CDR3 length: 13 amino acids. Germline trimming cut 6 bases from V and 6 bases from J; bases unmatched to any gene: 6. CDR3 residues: CASSRTSWDTQYF. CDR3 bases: TGTGCCAGCAGCCGGACTAGTTGGGATACGCAGTATTTT.

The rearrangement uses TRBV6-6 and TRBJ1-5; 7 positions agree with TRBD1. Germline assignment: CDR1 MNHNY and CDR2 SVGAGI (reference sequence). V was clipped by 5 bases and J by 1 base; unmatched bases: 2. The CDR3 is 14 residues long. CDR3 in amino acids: CASSDRVSNQPQHF. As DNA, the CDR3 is TGTGCCAGCAGTGACAGGGTAAGCAATCAGCCCCAGCATTTT.

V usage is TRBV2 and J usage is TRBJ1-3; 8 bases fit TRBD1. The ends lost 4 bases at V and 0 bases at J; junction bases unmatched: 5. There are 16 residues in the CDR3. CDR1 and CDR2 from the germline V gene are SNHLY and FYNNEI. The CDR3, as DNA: TGTGCCAGCAGTGGAGACAGGGGCCTCTCTGGAAACACCATATATTTT. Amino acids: CASSGDRGLSGNTIYF. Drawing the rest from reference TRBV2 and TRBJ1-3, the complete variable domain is EPEVTQTPSHQVTQMGQEVILRCVPISNHLYFYWYRQILGQKVEFLVSFYNNEISEKSEIFDDQFSVERPDGSNFTLKIRSTKLEDSAMYFCASSGDRGLSGNTIYFGEGSWLTVV.